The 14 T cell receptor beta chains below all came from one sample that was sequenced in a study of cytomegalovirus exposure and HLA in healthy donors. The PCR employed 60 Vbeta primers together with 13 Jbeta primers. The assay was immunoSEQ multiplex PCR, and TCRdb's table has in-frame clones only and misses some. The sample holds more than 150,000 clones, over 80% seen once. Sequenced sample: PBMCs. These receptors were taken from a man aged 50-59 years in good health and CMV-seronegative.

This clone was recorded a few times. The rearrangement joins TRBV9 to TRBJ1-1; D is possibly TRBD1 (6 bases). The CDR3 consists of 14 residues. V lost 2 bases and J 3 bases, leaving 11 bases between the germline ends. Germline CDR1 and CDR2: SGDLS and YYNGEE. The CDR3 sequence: CASSVQGMDTEAFF. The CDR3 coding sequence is TGTGCCAGCAGCGTTCAGGGGATGGACACTGAAGCTTTCTTT.

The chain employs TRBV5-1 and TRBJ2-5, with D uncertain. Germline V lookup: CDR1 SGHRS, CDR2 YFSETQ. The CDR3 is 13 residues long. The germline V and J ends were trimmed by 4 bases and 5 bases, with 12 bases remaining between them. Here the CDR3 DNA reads TGCGCCAGCAGCGGGCAGCCTTCCGAGACCCAGTACTTC. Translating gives CASSGQPSETQYF.

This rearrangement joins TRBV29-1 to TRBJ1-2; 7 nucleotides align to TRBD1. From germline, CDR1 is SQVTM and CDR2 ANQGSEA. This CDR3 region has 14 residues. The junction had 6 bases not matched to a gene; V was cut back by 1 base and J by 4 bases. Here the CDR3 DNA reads TGCAGCGTTGAAGGATCGAGGACAGGCTATGGCTACACCTTC. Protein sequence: CSVEGSRTGYGYTF.

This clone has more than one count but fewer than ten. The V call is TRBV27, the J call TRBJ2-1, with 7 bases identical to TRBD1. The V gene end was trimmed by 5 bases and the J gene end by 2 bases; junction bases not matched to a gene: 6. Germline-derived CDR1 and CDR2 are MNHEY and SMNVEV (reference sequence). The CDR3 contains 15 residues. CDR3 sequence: CASSPTGQPYNEQFF. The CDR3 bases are TGTGCCAGCAGTCCCACGGGACAGCCCTACAATGAGCAGTTCTTC.

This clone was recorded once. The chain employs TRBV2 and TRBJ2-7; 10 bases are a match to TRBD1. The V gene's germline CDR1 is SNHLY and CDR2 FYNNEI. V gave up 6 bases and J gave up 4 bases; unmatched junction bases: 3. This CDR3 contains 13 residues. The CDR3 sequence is CASRGDRGYEQYF. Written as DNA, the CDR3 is TGTGCCAGCAGGGGGGACAGGGGTTACGAGCAGTACTTC.

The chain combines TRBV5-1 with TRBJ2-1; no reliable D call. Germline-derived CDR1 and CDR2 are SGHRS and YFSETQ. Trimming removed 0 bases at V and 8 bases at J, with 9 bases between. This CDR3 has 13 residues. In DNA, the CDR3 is TGCGCCAGCAGCTTGGTCCCGCGAGATGAGCAGTTCTTC. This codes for CASSLVPRDEQFF.

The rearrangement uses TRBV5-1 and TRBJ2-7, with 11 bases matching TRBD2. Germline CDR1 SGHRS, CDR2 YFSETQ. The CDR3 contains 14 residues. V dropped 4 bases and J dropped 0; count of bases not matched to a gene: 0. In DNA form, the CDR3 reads TGCGCCAGCAGCACTAGCGGGAGCTCCTACGAGCAGTACTTC. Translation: CASSTSGSSYEQYF.

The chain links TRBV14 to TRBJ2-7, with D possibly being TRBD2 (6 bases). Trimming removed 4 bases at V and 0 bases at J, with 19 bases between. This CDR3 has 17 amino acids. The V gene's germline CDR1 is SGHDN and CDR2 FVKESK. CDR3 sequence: CASSPWGVARGSYEQYF. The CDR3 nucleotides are TGTGCCAGCAGCCCCTGGGGGGTAGCGCGAGGCTCCTACGAGCAGTACTTC.

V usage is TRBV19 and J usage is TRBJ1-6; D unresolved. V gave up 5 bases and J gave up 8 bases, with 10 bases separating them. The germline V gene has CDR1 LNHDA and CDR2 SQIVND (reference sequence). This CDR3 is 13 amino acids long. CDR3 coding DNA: TGTGCCAGTAGTGAGACATGGGATTCACCCCTCCACTTT. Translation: CASSETWDSPLHF.

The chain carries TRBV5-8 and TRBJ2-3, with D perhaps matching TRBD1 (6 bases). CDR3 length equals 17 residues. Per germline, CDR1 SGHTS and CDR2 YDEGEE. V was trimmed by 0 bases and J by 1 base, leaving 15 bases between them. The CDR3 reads CASSLVLRGFGTDTQYF. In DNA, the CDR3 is TGTGCCAGCAGCTTGGTTCTGAGGGGGTTTGGCACAGATACGCAGTATTTT.

In DNA form, the CDR3 reads TGTGCCAGCAGCGCGGCGGGGGACACCGGGTACTTC. Translated, it gives CASSAAGDTGYF. The chain recombines TRBV7-9 with TRBJ2-7, with a tentative D call TRBD2 (7 bases). Trimming took off 5 bases at V and 12 bases at J, with 17 bases between the two ends. Germline V gene lookup returns CDR1 SEHNR and CDR2 FQNEAQ (reference sequence). The CDR3 is 12 residues long.

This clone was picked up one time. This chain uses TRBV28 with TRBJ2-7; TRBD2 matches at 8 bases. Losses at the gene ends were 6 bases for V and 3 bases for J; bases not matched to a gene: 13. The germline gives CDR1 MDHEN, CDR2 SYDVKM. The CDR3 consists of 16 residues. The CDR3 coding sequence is TGTGCCAGCAGCCCGGGGGAAGCGGGAGTCTTCTACGAGCAGTACTTC. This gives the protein CASSPGEAGVFYEQYF. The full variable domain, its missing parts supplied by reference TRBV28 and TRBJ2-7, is DVKVTQSSRYLVKRTGEKVFLECVQDMDHENMFWYRQDPGLGLRLIYFSYDVKMKEKGDIPEGYSVSREKKERFSLILESASTNQTSMYLCASSPGEAGVFYEQYFGPGTRLTVT.

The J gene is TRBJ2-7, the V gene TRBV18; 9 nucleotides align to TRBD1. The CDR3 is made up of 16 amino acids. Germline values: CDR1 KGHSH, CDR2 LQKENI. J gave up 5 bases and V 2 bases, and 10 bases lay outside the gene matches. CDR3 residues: CASSPEYGTGRNEQYF. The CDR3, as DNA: TGTGCCAGCTCACCAGAATACGGGACAGGGAGGAACGAGCAGTACTTC.

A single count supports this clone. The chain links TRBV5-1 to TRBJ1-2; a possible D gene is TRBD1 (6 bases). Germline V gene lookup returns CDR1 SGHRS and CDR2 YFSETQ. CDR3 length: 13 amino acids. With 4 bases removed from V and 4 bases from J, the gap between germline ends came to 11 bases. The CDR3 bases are TGCGCCAGCAGCGACCAGGGGTCCTATGGCTACACCTTC. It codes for CASSDQGSYGYTF. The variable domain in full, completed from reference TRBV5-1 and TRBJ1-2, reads KAGVTQTPRYLIKTRGQQVTLSCSPISGHRSVSWYQQTPGQGLQFLFEYFSETQRNKGNFPGRFSGRQFSNSRSEMNVSTLELGDSALYLCASSDQGSYGYTFGSGTRLTVV.